These T cell receptor beta chains were read from a single sample in a study of T cells in Graves' hyperthyroidism and ophthalmopathy. TCRdb recomputed calls from the multiplex PCR reads with MiXCR, one row per CDR3 protein. In the table there are roughly 380,000 distinct CDR3 sequences, 15% to 20% of which are singletons. The sample taken for sequencing was blood. The receptors shown here come from a woman in her 40s with Graves' ophthalmopathy. The CDR3 runs from the conserved cysteine through the conserved F or W. A D gene is named only where the DNA matches it firmly. Size values are once, few and many counts, or a class for expanded clones, and some rows have none.

>TRBJ2-1|many|TRBD1|TRBV10-1|14
CASSEWDRANEQFF
TGCGCCAGCAGTGAGTGGGACAGGGCCAATGAGCAGTTCTTC
>TRBJ2-5|many|.|TRBV7-9|14
CASSLAVTQETQYF
TGTGCCAGCAGCTTAGCAGTTACCCAAGAGACCCAGTACTTC
>TRBJ1-2|many|.|TRBV19|11
CASSSTGGYTF
TGTGCCAGTAGCTCAACTGGTGGCTACACCTTC
>TRBJ2-7|many|TRBD1|TRBV19|15
CASSPGDREVDEQYF
TGTGCCAGTAGTCCAGGGGACAGGGAGGTCGACGAGCAGTACTTC
>TRBJ1-4|.|.|TRBV18|12
CASSAEREKLFF
TGTGCCAGCTCCGCCGAACGGGAAAAACTGTTTTTT
>TRBJ2-7|.|.|TRBV6-1|15
CASSDKWNRPYEQYF
TGTGCCAGCAGTGATAAATGGAACAGACCCTACGAGCAGTACTTC
>TRBJ2-7|many|TRBD2|TRBV20-1|17
CSARALTSGREHYEQYF
TGCAGTGCTAGAGCGTTGACTAGCGGGAGGGAGCATTACGAGCAGTACTTC
>TRBJ2-7|many|.|TRBV30|11
CAWEQGDEQYF
TGTGCCTGGGAGCAGGGCGACGAGCAGTACTTC
>TRBJ2-5|many|TRBD2|TRBV7-3|15
CASSRTSGAQETQYF
TGTGCCAGCAGCCGGACTAGCGGGGCCCAAGAGACCCAGTACTTC
>TRBJ1-1|.|TRBD1|TRBV12-3/TRBV12-4|14
CASRAGGIDTEAFF
TGTGCCAGCAGAGCAGGGGGTATCGACACTGAGGCTTTCTTT
>TRBJ1-5|.|.|TRBV18|15
CASSPRSQENQPQHF
TGTGCCAGCTCACCGAGGTCACAGGAAAATCAGCCCCAGCATTTT
>TRBJ2-5|.|TRBD2|TRBV5-1|14
CASKLAGIHETQYF
TGCGCCAGCAAGCTAGCGGGAATTCACGAGACCCAGTACTTC
>TRBJ1-5|.|TRBD1|TRBV4-1|16
CASSQDIGDSYQPQHF
TGCGCCAGCAGCCAAGATATCGGGGACAGTTATCAGCCCCAGCATTTT
>TRBJ1-1|many|.|TRBV7-2|15
CASRPGRHMNTEAFF
TGTGCCAGCAGACCAGGACGGCATATGAACACTGAAGCTTTCTTT
>TRBJ2-7|.|.|TRBV7-8|12
CASSLVWREQYF
TGTGCCAGCAGCTTAGTATGGCGAGAGCAGTACTTC
>TRBJ2-2|many|.|TRBV12-3/TRBV12-4|13
CASSPGTGGELFF
TGTGCCAGCAGTCCCGGGACTGGCGGGGAGCTGTTTTTT
>TRBJ1-1|many|.|TRBV6-2/TRBV6-3|16
CASRRLQDFMNTEAFF
TGTGCCAGCAGGCGCCTGCAGGACTTCATGAACACTGAAGCTTTCTTT
>TRBJ2-7|many|TRBD1|TRBV28|15
CASSRGTGTGYEQYF
TGTGCCAGCAGCCGTGGGACAGGGACTGGGTACGAGCAGTACTTC
>TRBJ1-2|.|.|TRBV2|13
CASSEWQDYGYTF
TGTGCCAGCAGTGAATGGCAGGACTATGGCTACACCTTC
>TRBJ1-1|few|.|TRBV25-1|14
CASSVGQPYTEAFF
TGTGCCAGCAGTGTCGGGCAGCCCTACACTGAAGCTTTCTTT
>TRBJ1-2|.|.|TRBV7-8|13
CASSLQGSYGYTF
TGTGCCAGCAGCCTACAGGGATCCTATGGCTACACCTTC
>TRBJ2-5|many|TRBD2|TRBV2|14
CASRGTSGQETQYF
TGTGCCAGCAGGGGGACTAGCGGGCAAGAGACCCAGTACTTC
>TRBJ2-7|many|.|TRBV2|16
CASSERPGLGDYEQYF
TGTGCCAGCAGTGAGAGACCGGGACTGGGGGACTACGAGCAGTACTTC
>TRBJ2-7|many|.|TRBV20-1|14
CSARRSGVSYEQYF
TGCAGTGCTAGGAGGTCAGGGGTATCCTACGAGCAGTACTTC
>TRBJ2-5|few|TRBD2|TRBV11-2|16
CASSLGVSGSTETQYF
TGTGCCAGCAGCTTAGGCGTCAGCGGGAGTACCGAGACCCAGTACTTC
>TRBJ1-2|many|TRBD1|TRBV10-3|14
CAISALGQGNGYTF
TGTGCCATCAGTGCCCTGGGACAGGGGAATGGCTACACCTTC
>TRBJ2-1|many|.|TRBV6-2/TRBV6-3|17
CASTPGGAVSEGYEQFF
TGTGCCAGCACCCCCGGAGGGGCGGTCTCGGAAGGCTACGAGCAGTTCTTC
>TRBJ2-7|many|.|TRBV11-2|12
CASSFSAAEQYF
TGTGCCAGCAGCTTTTCAGCTGCCGAGCAGTACTTC
>TRBJ2-2|many|.|TRBV30|14
CAWISSPNTEELFF
TGTGCCTGGATCTCTAGCCCGAACACCGAGGAGCTGTTTTTT
>TRBJ2-2|many|.|TRBV6-1|15
CASSESGTRTGELFF
TGTGCCAGCAGTGAATCCGGAACCAGAACCGGGGAGCTGTTTTTT
>TRBJ2-7|many|TRBD2|TRBV19|14
CASSITSGSNEQYF
TGTGCCAGTAGTATCACTAGCGGGAGCAACGAGCAGTACTTC
>TRBJ2-5|many|TRBD2|TRBV29-1|16
CSVQGLAGGNGETQYF
TGCAGCGTCCAAGGACTAGCGGGAGGGAATGGAGAGACCCAGTACTTC
>TRBJ1-5|many|.|TRBV12-3/TRBV12-4|14
CASSLGLESSSVDF
TGTGCCAGCAGTTTAGGTTTAGAATCCTCCTCAGTAGATTTT
>TRBJ2-7|many|.|TRBV6-1|19
CASSGRQGTTGTRSNEQYF
TGTGCCAGCAGTGGAAGACAGGGGACAACCGGGACTAGATCAAACGAGCAGTACTTC
>TRBJ2-7|many|TRBD2|TRBV30|12
CAYGLANYEQYF
TGTGCTTACGGACTAGCGAATTACGAGCAGTACTTC
>TRBJ2-5|many|TRBD1|TRBV7-2|16
CASSLRDRDPRETQYF
TGTGCCAGCAGCCTCCGGGACAGGGATCCGCGAGAGACCCAGTACTTC
>TRBJ1-6|few|TRBD1|TRBV6-1|13
CASSGTGGSPLHF
TGTGCCAGCAGTGGGACAGGGGGTTCACCCCTCCACTTT
>TRBJ2-7|many|.|TRBV12-3/TRBV12-4|13
CASTLGGGYEQYF
TGTGCCAGCACCTTAGGCGGCGGCTACGAGCAGTACTTC
>TRBJ2-7|many|.|TRBV30|14
CAWSPGTVIYEQYF
TGTGCCTGGAGTCCCGGGACCGTGATCTACGAGCAGTACTTC
>TRBJ2-2|many|.|TRBV28|15
CASSFDGQFTGELFF
TGTGCCAGCAGTTTCGACGGACAGTTCACCGGGGAGCTGTTTTTT
>TRBJ2-7|.|.|TRBV6-5|13
CASSYIRPYEQYF
TGTGCCAGCAGTTACATCAGGCCTTACGAGCAGTACTTC
>TRBJ1-1|many|.|TRBV28|14
CASSSPPGDTEAFF
TGTGCCAGCAGTTCCCCACCCGGGGATACTGAAGCTTTCTTT
>TRBJ2-7|many|.|TRBV20-1|11
CSAVGPYEQYF
TGCAGTGCCGTAGGCCCCTACGAGCAGTACTTC
>TRBJ2-7|many|TRBD2|TRBV6-5|16
CASSYSVGLAFGEQYF
TGTGCCAGCAGTTACTCGGTTGGACTAGCGTTTGGCGAGCAGTACTTC
>TRBJ2-7|many|.|TRBV6-2/TRBV6-3|17
CASSYASFILETYEQYF
TGTGCCAGCAGTTACGCGTCCTTTATACTAGAAACCTACGAGCAGTACTTC
>TRBJ2-7|many|.|TRBV4-3|14
CASSQEAATYEQYF
TGCGCCAGCAGCCAAGAGGCGGCCACCTACGAGCAGTACTTC
>TRBJ1-1|many|.|TRBV6-1|14
CASSERVPNTEAFF
TGTGCCAGCAGTGAAAGAGTACCGAACACTGAAGCTTTCTTT
>TRBJ1-1|many|.|TRBV12-3/TRBV12-4|13
CASSRQQNTEAFF
TGTGCCAGCTCAAGACAGCAGAACACTGAAGCTTTCTTT
>TRBJ2-5|once|TRBD2|TRBV2|14
CASNLLAGVETQYF
TGTGCCAGCAACTTACTAGCGGGGGTCGAGACCCAGTACTTC
>TRBJ2-7|few|.|TRBV7-8|14
CASSSGRISYEQYF
TGTGCCAGCAGCTCAGGAAGAATTAGCTACGAGCAGTACTTC
>TRBJ2-7|few|.|TRBV30|13
CAWSNSGIYEQYF
TGTGCCTGGAGTAATTCGGGAATTTACGAGCAGTACTTC
>TRBJ1-5|many|.|TRBV6-1|14
CASIAGGGNQPQHF
TGTGCCAGCATAGCGGGGGGTGGCAATCAGCCCCAGCATTTT
>TRBJ2-2|few|.|TRBV24-1|12
CATNHDTGELFF
TGTGCCACCAACCACGACACCGGGGAGCTGTTTTTT